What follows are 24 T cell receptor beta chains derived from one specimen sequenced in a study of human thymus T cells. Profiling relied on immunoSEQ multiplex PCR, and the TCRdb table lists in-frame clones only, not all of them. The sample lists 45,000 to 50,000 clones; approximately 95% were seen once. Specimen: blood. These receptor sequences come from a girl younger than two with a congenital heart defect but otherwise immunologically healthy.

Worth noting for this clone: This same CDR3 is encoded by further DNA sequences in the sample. The CDR3 is CASSERGYEQYF. The CDR3, as DNA: TGTGCCAGCAGTGAACGCGGGTACGAGCAGTACTTC. The rearrangement uses TRBV2 and TRBJ2-7, with D tentatively TRBD2 (5 bases). CDR1 SNHLY and CDR2 FYNNEI come from the germline V gene. CDR3 size: 12 residues. V lost 2 bases and J lost 4, with 6 bases in between.

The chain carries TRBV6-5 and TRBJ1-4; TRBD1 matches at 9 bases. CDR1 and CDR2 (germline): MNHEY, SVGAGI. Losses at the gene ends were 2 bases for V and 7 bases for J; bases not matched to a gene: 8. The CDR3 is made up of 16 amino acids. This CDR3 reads CASSYVPGQGGEKLFF. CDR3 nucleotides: TGTGCCAGCAGTTACGTTCCGGGACAGGGTGGTGAAAAACTGTTTTTT.

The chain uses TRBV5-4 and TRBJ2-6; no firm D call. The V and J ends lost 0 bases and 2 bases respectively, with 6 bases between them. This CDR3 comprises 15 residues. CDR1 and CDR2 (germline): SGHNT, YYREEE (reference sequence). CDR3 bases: TGTGCCAGCAGCTTGGGGGCGGCTGGGGCCAACGTCCTGACTTTC. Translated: CASSLGAAGANVLTF.

CDR3 nucleotide sequence: TGTGCCACCAGCACCGTCCACGGACAGGGTTGGTTCTTC. Its translation: CATSTVHGQGWFF. The chain recombines TRBV15 with TRBJ2-1; TRBD1 matches 8 bases. The CDR3 contains 13 residues. From germline, CDR1 is LNHNV and CDR2 YYDKDF (reference sequence). Trimming took 4 bases from V and 15 from J; bases not matched to a gene: 11.

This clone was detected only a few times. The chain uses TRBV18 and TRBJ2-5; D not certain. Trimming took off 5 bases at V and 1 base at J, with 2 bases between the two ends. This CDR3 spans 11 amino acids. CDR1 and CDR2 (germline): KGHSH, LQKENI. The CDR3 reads CASSAQETQYF. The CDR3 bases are TGTGCCAGCTCAGCCCAAGAGACCCAGTACTTC. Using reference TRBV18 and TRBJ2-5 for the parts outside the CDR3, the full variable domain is NAGVMQNPRHLVRRRGQEARLRCSPMKGHSHVYWYRQLPEEGLKFMVYLQKENIIDESGMPKERFSAEFPKEGPSILRIQQVVRGDSAAYFCASSAQETQYFGPGTRLLVL.

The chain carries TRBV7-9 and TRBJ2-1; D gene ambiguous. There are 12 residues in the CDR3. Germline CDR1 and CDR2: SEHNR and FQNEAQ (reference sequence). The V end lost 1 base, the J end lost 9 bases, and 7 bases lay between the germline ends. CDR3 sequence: CASSLVGREQFF. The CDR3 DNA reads TGTGCCAGCAGCTTAGTAGGGCGTGAGCAGTTCTTC.

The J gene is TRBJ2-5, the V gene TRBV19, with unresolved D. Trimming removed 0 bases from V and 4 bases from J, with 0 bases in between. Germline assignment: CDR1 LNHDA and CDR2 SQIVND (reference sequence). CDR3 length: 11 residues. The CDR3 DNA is TGTGCCAGTAGTATAGAAGAGACCCAGTACTTC. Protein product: CASSIEETQYF.

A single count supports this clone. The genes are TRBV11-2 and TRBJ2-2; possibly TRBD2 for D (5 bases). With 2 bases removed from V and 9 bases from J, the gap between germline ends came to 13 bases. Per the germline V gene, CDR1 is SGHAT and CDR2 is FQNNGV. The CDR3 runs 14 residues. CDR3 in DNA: TGTGCCAGCAGCTTAATCAAGGGAGACCGGGAGCTGTTTTTT. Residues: CASSLIKGDRELFF.

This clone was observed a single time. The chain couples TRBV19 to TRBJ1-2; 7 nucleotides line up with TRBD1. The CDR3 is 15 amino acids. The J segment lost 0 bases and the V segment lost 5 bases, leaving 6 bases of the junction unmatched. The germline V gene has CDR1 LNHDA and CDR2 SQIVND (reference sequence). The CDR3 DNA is TGTGCCAGTAGTCGAGACGGGACAGCTAACTATGGCTACACCTTC. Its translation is CASSRDGTANYGYTF.

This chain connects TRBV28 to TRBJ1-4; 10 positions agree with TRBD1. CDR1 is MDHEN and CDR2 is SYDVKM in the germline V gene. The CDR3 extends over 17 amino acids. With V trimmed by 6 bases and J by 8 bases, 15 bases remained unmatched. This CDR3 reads CASRYTFGTGDEEKLFF. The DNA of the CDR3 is TGTGCCAGCAGATATACCTTCGGGACAGGGGACGAAGAAAAACTGTTTTTT.

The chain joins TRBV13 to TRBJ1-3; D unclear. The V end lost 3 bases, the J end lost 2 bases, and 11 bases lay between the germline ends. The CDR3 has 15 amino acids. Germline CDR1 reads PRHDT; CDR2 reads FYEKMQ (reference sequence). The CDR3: CASSFQRSPGNTIYF. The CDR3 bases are TGTGCCAGCAGCTTCCAGAGGAGCCCTGGAAACACCATATATTTT.

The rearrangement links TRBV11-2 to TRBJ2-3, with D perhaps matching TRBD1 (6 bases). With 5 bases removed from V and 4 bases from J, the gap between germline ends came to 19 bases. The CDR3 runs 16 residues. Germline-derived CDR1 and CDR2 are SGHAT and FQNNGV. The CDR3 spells CASSLTTNGGPDTQYF. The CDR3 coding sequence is TGTGCCAGCAGCCTAACGACCAATGGGGGCCCAGATACGCAGTATTTT. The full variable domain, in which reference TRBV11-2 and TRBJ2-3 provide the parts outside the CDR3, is EAGVAQSPRYKIIEKRQSVAFWCNPISGHATLYWYQQILGQGPKLLIQFQNNGVVDDSQLPKDRFSAERLKGVDSTLKIQPAKLEDSAVYLCASSLTTNGGPDTQYFGPGTRLTVL.

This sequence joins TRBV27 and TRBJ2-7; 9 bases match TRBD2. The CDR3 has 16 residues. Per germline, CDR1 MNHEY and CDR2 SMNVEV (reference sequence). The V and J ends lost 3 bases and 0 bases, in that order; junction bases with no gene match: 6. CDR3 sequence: CASSFVAGDISYEQYF. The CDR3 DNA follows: TGTGCCAGCAGTTTTGTAGCGGGAGATATCTCCTACGAGCAGTACTTC.

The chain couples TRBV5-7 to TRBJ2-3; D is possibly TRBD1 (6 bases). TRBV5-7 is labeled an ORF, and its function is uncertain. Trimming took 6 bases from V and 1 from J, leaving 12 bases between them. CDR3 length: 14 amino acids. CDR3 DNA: TGTGCCAGCACGACGTCAGGGGGCACAGATACGCAGTATTTT. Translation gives CASTTSGGTDTQYF.

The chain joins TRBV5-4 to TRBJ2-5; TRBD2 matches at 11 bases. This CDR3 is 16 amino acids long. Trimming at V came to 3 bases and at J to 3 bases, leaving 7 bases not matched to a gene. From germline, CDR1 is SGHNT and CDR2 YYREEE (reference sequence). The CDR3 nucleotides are TGTGCCAGCAGCTCAGTAGGGACTAGCGGAAAAGAGACCCAGTACTTC. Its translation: CASSSVGTSGKETQYF. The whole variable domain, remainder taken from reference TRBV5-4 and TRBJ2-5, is ETGVTQSPTHLIKTRGQQVTLRCSSQSGHNTVSWYQQALGQGPQFIFQYYREEENGRGNFPPRFSGLQFPNYSSELNVNALELDDSALYLCASSSVGTSGKETQYFGPGTRLLVL.

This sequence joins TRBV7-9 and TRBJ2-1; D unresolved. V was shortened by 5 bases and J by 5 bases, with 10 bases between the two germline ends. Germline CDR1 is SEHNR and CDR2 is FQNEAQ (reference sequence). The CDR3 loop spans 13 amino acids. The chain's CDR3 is CASSPGTHNEQFF. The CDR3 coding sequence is TGTGCCAGCAGCCCTGGCACCCACAATGAGCAGTTCTTC.

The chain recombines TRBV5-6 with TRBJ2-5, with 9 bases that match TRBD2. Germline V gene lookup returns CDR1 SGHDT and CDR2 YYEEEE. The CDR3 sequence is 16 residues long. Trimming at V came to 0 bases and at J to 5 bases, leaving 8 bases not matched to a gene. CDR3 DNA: TGTGCCAGCAGCTTGGGAGGCGGGAGGGCAAGGGAGACCCAGTACTTC. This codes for CASSLGGGRARETQYF. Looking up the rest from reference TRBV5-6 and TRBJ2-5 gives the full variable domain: DAGVTQSPTHLIKTRGQQVTLRCSPKSGHDTVSWYQQALGQGPQFIFQYYEEEERQRGNFPDRFSGHQFPNYSSELNVNALLLGDSALYLCASSLGGGRARETQYFGPGTRLLVL.

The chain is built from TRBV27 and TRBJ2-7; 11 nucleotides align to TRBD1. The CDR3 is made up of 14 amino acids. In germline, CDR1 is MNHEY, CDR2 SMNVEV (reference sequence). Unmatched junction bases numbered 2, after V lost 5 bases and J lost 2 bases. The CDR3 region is CASSAGQGAYEQYF. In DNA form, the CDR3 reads TGTGCCAGCAGTGCGGGACAGGGGGCCTACGAGCAGTACTTC.

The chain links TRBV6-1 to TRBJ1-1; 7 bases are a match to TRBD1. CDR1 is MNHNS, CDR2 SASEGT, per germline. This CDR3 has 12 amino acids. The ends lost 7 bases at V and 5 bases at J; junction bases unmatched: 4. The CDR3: CASTRGWTEAFF. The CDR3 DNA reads TGTGCCAGCACCAGGGGGTGGACTGAAGCTTTCTTT.

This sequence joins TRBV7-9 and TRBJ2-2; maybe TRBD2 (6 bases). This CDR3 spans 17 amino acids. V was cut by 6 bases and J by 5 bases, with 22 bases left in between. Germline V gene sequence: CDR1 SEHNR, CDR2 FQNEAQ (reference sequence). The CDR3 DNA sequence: TGTGCCAGCAGTATAAGCAGGAGGGGTTTAAGAACCGGGGAGCTGTTTTTT. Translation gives CASSISRRGLRTGELFF.

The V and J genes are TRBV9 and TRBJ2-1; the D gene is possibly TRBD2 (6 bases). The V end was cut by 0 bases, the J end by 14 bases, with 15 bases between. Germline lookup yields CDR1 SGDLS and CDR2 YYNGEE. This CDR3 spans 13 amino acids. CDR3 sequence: CASSVGTTREEFF. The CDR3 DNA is TGTGCCAGCAGCGTAGGCACAACTAGGGAGGAGTTCTTC.

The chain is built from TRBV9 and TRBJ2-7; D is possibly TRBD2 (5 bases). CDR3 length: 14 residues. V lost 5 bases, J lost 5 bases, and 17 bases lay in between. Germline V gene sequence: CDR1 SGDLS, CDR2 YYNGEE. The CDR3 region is CASSMRPISDEQYF. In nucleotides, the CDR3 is TGTGCCAGCAGTATGAGACCGATTAGCGACGAGCAGTACTTC. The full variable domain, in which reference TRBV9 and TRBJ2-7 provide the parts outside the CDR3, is DSGVTQTPKHLITATGQRVTLRCSPRSGDLSVYWYQQSLDQGLQFLIQYYNGEERAKGNILERFSAQQFPDLHSELNLSSLELGDSALYFCASSMRPISDEQYFGPGTRLTVT.

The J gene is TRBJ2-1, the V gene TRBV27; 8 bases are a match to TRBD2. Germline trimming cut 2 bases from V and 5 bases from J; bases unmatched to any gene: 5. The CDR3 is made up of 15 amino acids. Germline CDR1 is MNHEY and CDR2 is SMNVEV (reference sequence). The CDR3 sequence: CASSLMASGHNEQFF. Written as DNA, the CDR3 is TGTGCCAGCAGTTTAATGGCTAGCGGGCACAATGAGCAGTTCTTC.

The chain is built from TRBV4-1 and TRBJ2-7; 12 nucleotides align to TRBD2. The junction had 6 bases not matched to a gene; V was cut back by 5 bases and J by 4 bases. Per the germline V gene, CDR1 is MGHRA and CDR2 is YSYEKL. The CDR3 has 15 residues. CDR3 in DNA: TGCGCCAGCAGCACCCAACTAGCGGGAGGATACGAGCAGTACTTC. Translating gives CASSTQLAGGYEQYF.